The count of the clone carrying this TCR beta chain is one. The data originate from a study of blood T cell repertoires in COVID-19. Study in general: Samples came from the United States, Italy and Spain, spanning acute and convalescent COVID-19. The analysed material was cDNA or gDNA that came from T cells, B-cell-depleted T cells, or PBMCs.

The cohort comprised adults aged about 18 to 100 years residing in under 30 US areas. It was within 2 weeks before study entry that exposed participants met a COVID-19 case. J lost 4 bases, V lost 2 bases, and 1 base had no gene match. In germline, CDR1 is SGHNT, CDR2 YENEEA. The CDR3 is made up of 13 amino acids. Libraries were prepared by immunoSEQ multiplex PCR; TCRdb keeps only in-frame clonotypes and omits some of them. The table includes some 320,000 clones, 85% detected once. The sample was PBMCs or T cells enriched from blood (not recorded which). This sequence was found in a woman aged 25 to 39 who had been exposed to COVID-19. This chain connects TRBV11-3 to TRBJ1-1, with 7 bases identical to TRBD1. The CDR3 reads CASSLRQGTEAFF. Here the CDR3 DNA reads TGTGCCAGCAGCTTAAGACAGGGCACTGAAGCTTTCTTT.